This TCR beta chain was retrieved from a study of blood T cell repertoires in COVID-19. Data came from immunoSEQ multiplex PCR; TCRdb stores just in-frame clones and leaves some out. The table lists over 120,000 clones, over 80% of them singletons. This CDR3 region has 14 residues. V lost 5 bases and J 0 bases, leaving 8 bases between the germline ends. Germline-derived CDR1 and CDR2 are SNHLY and FYNNEI. The rearrangement joins TRBV2 to TRBJ1-5; D is perhaps TRBD1 (5 bases). The receptor was derived from a woman in her 50s with acute or convalescent COVID-19. The sample comprised peripheral blood. CDR3 residues: CASSPTDSNQPQHF. The DNA of the CDR3 is TGTGCCAGCAGTCCGACAGATAGCAATCAGCCCCAGCATTTT. Looking up the rest from reference TRBV2 and TRBJ1-5 gives the full variable domain: EPEVTQTPSHQVTQMGQEVILRCVPISNHLYFYWYRQILGQKVEFLVSFYNNEISEKSEIFDDQFSVERPDGSNFTLKIRSTKLEDSAMYFCASSPTDSNQPQHFGDGTRLSIL.